The next 14 T cell receptor beta chains were all read from a single sample in a study of cytomegalovirus exposure and HLA in healthy donors. Primers included in the PCR were 60 Vbeta and 13 Jbeta primers. Profiling relied on immunoSEQ multiplex PCR, and the TCRdb table lists in-frame clones only, not all of them. The sample comprises around 130,000 clones, 60% to 85% of which are singletons, and about 1.5% rests with the top ten. The sample taken for sequencing was PBMCs. Receptors were obtained from a woman under 30 in good health and CMV-seronegative.

The V gene is TRBV7-9, the J gene TRBJ2-7, with 7 bases lining up with TRBD1. The CDR3 covers 15 residues. The ends lost 3 bases at V and 1 base at J; junction bases unmatched: 6. From germline, CDR1 is SEHNR and CDR2 FQNEAQ (reference sequence). The CDR3 reads CASSLQGGASYEQYF. The CDR3 DNA reads TGTGCCAGCAGCTTGCAAGGGGGCGCGTCCTACGAGCAGTACTTC. The variable domain in full, completed from reference TRBV7-9 and TRBJ2-7, reads DTGVSQNPRHKITKRGQNVTFRCDPISEHNRLYWYRQTLGQGPEFLTYFQNEAQLEKSRLLSDRFSAERPKGSFSTLEIQRTEQGDSAMYLCASSLQGGASYEQYFGPGTRLTVT.

V gene TRBV6-6 combines with J gene TRBJ2-5; 14 positions match TRBD2. The V and J ends lost 5 bases and 4 bases, in that order; junction bases with no gene match: 6. Germline values: CDR1 MNHNY, CDR2 SVGAGI (reference sequence). There are 16 residues in the CDR3. CDR3 nucleotide sequence: TGTGCCAGCAGTCCCAGGGGACTAGCGGGAGTAGAGACCCAGTACTTC. Translated: CASSPRGLAGVETQYF.

This clone was observed a single time. The chain has TRBV30 and TRBJ2-1; the match to TRBD2 covers 8 bases. The J segment lost 4 bases and the V segment lost 0 bases, leaving 8 bases of the junction unmatched. The CDR3 covers 16 residues. Germline lookup yields CDR1 GTSNPN and CDR2 SVGIG (reference sequence). Here the CDR3 reads CAWSVRELAVYNEQFF. CDR3 nucleotides: TGTGCCTGGAGTGTACGAGAACTAGCGGTTTACAATGAGCAGTTCTTC.

The chain is built from TRBV4-2 and TRBJ2-7; the match to TRBD2 covers 15 bases. V lost 5 bases to trimming and J lost 0 bases; unmatched junction nucleotides: 8. The germline gives CDR1 LGHNA, CDR2 YNFKEQ. This CDR3 comprises 18 residues. The CDR3 coding sequence is TGTGCCAGCAGCACCGGGACTAGCGGGAGGACGCTCTCCTACGAGCAGTACTTC. Its protein is CASSTGTSGRTLSYEQYF.

The chain employs TRBV6-4 and TRBJ1-1, with unresolved D. The CDR3 runs to 13 residues. The germline gives CDR1 MRHNA, CDR2 SNTAGT. Trimming pared 8 bases from V and 0 bases from J, leaving 10 bases between. CDR3 protein: CASSGIMNTEAFF. Written as DNA, the CDR3 is TGTGCCAGCTCCGGGATCATGAACACTGAAGCTTTCTTT.

This chain links TRBV4-1 with TRBJ2-7, with unresolved D. Trimming left V 1 base short and J 0 bases short, with 13 bases between. The CDR3 consists of 16 residues. Germline loops: CDR1 MGHRA, CDR2 YSYEKL. The CDR3 reads CASSQGRGVGSYEQYF. In DNA, the CDR3 is TGCGCCAGCAGCCAAGGAAGAGGCGTAGGCTCCTACGAGCAGTACTTC.

This chain links TRBV9 with TRBJ1-1; the D is unclear. The germline CDR1 and CDR2 sequences are SGDLS and YYNGEE. The CDR3 is made up of 14 amino acids. The germline V and J ends were trimmed by 3 bases and 6 bases, with 15 bases remaining between them. This CDR3 is CASSEMGGSSEAFF. The CDR3 bases are TGTGCCAGCAGCGAAATGGGAGGAAGCTCTGAAGCTTTCTTT.

This chain uses TRBV5-4 with TRBJ2-3; 9 bases match TRBD1. The J segment lost 4 bases and the V segment lost 4 bases, leaving 10 bases of the junction unmatched. CDR1 and CDR2 (germline): SGHNT, YYREEE (reference sequence). The CDR3 extends over 16 amino acids. CDR3 in amino acids: CASSLDGTGRADTQYF. As DNA, the CDR3 is TGTGCCAGCAGCCTGGATGGGACAGGGAGAGCAGATACGCAGTATTTT.

This chain links TRBV27 with TRBJ2-2; 9 bases are a match to TRBD1. Germline assignment: CDR1 MNHEY and CDR2 SMNVEV (reference sequence). This CDR3 spans 14 amino acids. V shed 2 bases and J 7 bases; nucleotides not matched to a gene: 2. CDR3 sequence reads: CASSLTGGRGELFF. CDR3 DNA: TGTGCCAGCAGTTTAACAGGGGGCCGCGGGGAGCTGTTTTTT.

The chain links TRBV5-1 to TRBJ2-1, with a weak D call TRBD1 (6 bases). Per germline, CDR1 SGHRS and CDR2 YFSETQ. This CDR3 spans 14 amino acids. The germline V and J ends were trimmed by 0 bases and 4 bases, with 8 bases remaining between them. DNA of the CDR3: TGCGCCAGCAGCTTGGGACAGGAGTACAATGAGCAGTTCTTC. This gives the protein CASSLGQEYNEQFF. Complete variable domain (other parts from reference TRBV5-1 and TRBJ2-1): KAGVTQTPRYLIKTRGQQVTLSCSPISGHRSVSWYQQTPGQGLQFLFEYFSETQRNKGNFPGRFSGRQFSNSRSEMNVSTLELGDSALYLCASSLGQEYNEQFFGPGTRLTVL.

This clone turned up a few times. The chain carries TRBV15 and TRBJ1-2, with 11 bases that match TRBD1. There are 14 residues in the CDR3. The germline V gene encodes CDR1 LNHNV and CDR2 YYDKDF (reference sequence). V lost 6 bases to trimming and J lost 4 bases; unmatched junction nucleotides: 4. The CDR3 sequence is CATRRTGGVYGYTF. The CDR3 DNA sequence: TGTGCCACCAGGAGGACAGGGGGCGTCTATGGCTACACCTTC.

The chain recombines TRBV5-1 with TRBJ1-1, with TRBD1 matching over 7 bases. J was trimmed by 6 bases and V by 6 bases; bases with no gene match: 8. Germline lookup yields CDR1 SGHRS and CDR2 YFSETQ. The CDR3 covers 13 residues. In nucleotides, the CDR3 is TGCGCCAGCACAAAGGGGGCTAACTCTGAAGCTTTCTTT. It encodes CASTKGANSEAFF.

V and J are TRBV5-4 and TRBJ2-3, with 9 nucleotides matching TRBD2. J lost 0 bases, V lost 1 base, and 3 bases had no gene match. Germline-derived CDR1 and CDR2 are SGHNT and YYREEE (reference sequence). This CDR3 has 16 amino acids. DNA of the CDR3: TGTGCCAGCAGCTTGCGGCGGGAGGGCAGCACAGATACGCAGTATTTT. This encodes CASSLRREGSTDTQYF.

The chain couples TRBV5-8 to TRBJ2-7, with D possibly TRBD2 on 6 matching bases. Germline CDR1 and CDR2: SGHTS and YDEGEE. This CDR3 contains 13 residues. V dropped 5 bases and J dropped 4 bases, with 13 bases sitting between them. This CDR3 reads CASSRRDTYEQYF. CDR3 nucleotide sequence: TGTGCCAGCAGTAGGAGGGATACGTACGAGCAGTACTTC.